This TCR beta chain is drawn from a study of regulatory T cells in long-lasting Graves disease. Library construction for TCR beta used iRepertoire HTBI primers and Arm-PCR of CDR3 regions. TCRdb re-called the multiplex PCR reads with MiXCR, one entry per CDR3 protein. This sample carries approximately 560,000 distinct CDR3 sequences, about 16% of them seen once, and the ten largest clones take 12%. This clonotype was seen only a few times. Time point of the sample: newly diagnosed GD, antithyroid drugs for less than 3 months. PBMC RNA was the source of the TCR library. Investigators report Graves' disease was diagnosed under American Thyroid Association guidelines. From each patient, roughly 9 milliliters of peripheral blood was drawn and collected into an EDTA anticoagulant tube. The sample was also reused in another study, on T cells in Graves' hyperthyroidism and ophthalmopathy. From that study: Patients were excluded because of uncontrolled infection, other autoimmune disease, pregnancy or lactation. HTBI primers were the set used in a first-round RT-PCR of the TCR CDR3.

This TCR derives from a man aged 18-30 years with Graves disease. The sample consisted of peripheral blood mononuclear cells (PBMCs), taken at new diagnosis, from a patient treated with antithyroid drugs.

The CDR3 nucleotides read TGTGCCAGTAGTGTAGGGCACACCTCCTACAATGAGCAGTTCTTC. It translates to CASSVGHTSYNEQFF. The chain recombines TRBV19 with TRBJ2-1; no firm D call. Trimming removed 5 bases from V and 0 bases from J, with 11 bases in between. The CDR3 sequence is 15 residues long. Germline V gene data show CDR1 as LNHDA and CDR2 as SQIVND (reference sequence).